The T cell receptor beta chain under discussion was sequenced for a study of shared clonotypes between healthy human individuals. The test was conducted at deep level. Profiled with immunoSEQ multiplex PCR; TCRdb holds only in-frame clones, not every one. The sample yields over a million clones, more than 95% seen once. V lost 7 bases and J lost 6, with 10 bases in between. CDR3 length equals 11 residues. Germline V lookup: CDR1 MNHEY, CDR2 SVGAGI. The sample comprised naive CD4+ T cells sorted from blood. As to subset: CD45RA+ positively selected. The V gene is TRBV6-5, the J gene TRBJ2-7; TRBD2 is a possible D gene (6 bases). The TCR was taken from a man under 40 in good health. Written as DNA, the CDR3 is TGTGCCAGCACCTTCGGGGGCGAGCAGTACTTC. Residues: CASTFGGEQYF.